This T cell receptor beta chain was documented in a study of graft-versus-host responses after intestinal transplantation. Study in general: Once they had received anti-thymocyte globulin induction, all recipients took tacrolimus and steroids for approximately 3 years.

Profiling relied on immunoSEQ multiplex PCR, and the TCRdb table lists in-frame clones only, not all of them. The sample comprises about 14,000 clones, 77% of which are singletons, and roughly 4% rests with the top ten. This clone occurred a few times. Its antigen is not known. Intraepithelial and lamina propria lymphocytes were freed from processed graft tissue. Findings of the study overall: Ileal or blood samples showed some GvH clones first, and such clones were also found in recipient marrow. Graft-donor T cell macrochimerism coincided with high graft-versus-host to host-versus-graft clonal ratios in allografts.

V was clipped by 6 bases and J by 1 base, with 14 bases between them. The CDR3 has 15 residues. CDR1 is LNHNV, CDR2 YYDKDF, per germline (reference sequence). The clonotype was recovered from a human patient who received an intestinal transplant, so some T cells may come from the graft donor. Here the sequenced sample was ileum tissue, taken about four weeks after intestinal transplant. The chain recombines TRBV15 with TRBJ2-3; TRBD1 might be the D (6 bases). CDR3 DNA: TGTGCCACCAGAAGACAGGTCTTTCGCACAGATACGCAGTATTTT. It yields the protein CATRRQVFRTDTQYF.